There are many counts of the clone carrying this TCR beta chain. What it binds is unknown. The data are from a study of breast tumors, draining lymph nodes, adjacent tissues. Study-level points and caveats: Tumor and nontumor repertoires were significantly more similar in luminal-like than in basal-like breast cancer. Data fit most tumor T cells coming from lymph node, expanding in tumor. That most tumor T cells come from lymph nodes remained unproven. Compared with lymph nodes, tumors were less diverse; compared with nontumor tissue, more.

TCRdb re-derived calls from the multiplex PCR reads in MiXCR, one entry per CDR3 protein. This table has under 150,000 distinct CDR3 sequences, around 20% appearing once. Samples came from axillary lymph nodes draining the breast cancer. The CDR3 has 17 residues. Trimming pared 6 bases from V and 0 bases from J, leaving 18 bases between. Germline assignment: CDR1 MNHNS and CDR2 SASEGT. The sample consisted of axillary lymph node tissue. This rearrangement joins TRBV6-1 to TRBJ1-5; D is undetermined. The origin of this receptor is a female donor with breast cancer. Some clones in this sample may be carry-over from other donors' samples. The CDR3, as DNA: TGTGCCAGCAGGATTCACGAGGGCACTTTTAGCAATCAGCCCCAGCATTTT. This encodes CASRIHEGTFSNQPQHF.